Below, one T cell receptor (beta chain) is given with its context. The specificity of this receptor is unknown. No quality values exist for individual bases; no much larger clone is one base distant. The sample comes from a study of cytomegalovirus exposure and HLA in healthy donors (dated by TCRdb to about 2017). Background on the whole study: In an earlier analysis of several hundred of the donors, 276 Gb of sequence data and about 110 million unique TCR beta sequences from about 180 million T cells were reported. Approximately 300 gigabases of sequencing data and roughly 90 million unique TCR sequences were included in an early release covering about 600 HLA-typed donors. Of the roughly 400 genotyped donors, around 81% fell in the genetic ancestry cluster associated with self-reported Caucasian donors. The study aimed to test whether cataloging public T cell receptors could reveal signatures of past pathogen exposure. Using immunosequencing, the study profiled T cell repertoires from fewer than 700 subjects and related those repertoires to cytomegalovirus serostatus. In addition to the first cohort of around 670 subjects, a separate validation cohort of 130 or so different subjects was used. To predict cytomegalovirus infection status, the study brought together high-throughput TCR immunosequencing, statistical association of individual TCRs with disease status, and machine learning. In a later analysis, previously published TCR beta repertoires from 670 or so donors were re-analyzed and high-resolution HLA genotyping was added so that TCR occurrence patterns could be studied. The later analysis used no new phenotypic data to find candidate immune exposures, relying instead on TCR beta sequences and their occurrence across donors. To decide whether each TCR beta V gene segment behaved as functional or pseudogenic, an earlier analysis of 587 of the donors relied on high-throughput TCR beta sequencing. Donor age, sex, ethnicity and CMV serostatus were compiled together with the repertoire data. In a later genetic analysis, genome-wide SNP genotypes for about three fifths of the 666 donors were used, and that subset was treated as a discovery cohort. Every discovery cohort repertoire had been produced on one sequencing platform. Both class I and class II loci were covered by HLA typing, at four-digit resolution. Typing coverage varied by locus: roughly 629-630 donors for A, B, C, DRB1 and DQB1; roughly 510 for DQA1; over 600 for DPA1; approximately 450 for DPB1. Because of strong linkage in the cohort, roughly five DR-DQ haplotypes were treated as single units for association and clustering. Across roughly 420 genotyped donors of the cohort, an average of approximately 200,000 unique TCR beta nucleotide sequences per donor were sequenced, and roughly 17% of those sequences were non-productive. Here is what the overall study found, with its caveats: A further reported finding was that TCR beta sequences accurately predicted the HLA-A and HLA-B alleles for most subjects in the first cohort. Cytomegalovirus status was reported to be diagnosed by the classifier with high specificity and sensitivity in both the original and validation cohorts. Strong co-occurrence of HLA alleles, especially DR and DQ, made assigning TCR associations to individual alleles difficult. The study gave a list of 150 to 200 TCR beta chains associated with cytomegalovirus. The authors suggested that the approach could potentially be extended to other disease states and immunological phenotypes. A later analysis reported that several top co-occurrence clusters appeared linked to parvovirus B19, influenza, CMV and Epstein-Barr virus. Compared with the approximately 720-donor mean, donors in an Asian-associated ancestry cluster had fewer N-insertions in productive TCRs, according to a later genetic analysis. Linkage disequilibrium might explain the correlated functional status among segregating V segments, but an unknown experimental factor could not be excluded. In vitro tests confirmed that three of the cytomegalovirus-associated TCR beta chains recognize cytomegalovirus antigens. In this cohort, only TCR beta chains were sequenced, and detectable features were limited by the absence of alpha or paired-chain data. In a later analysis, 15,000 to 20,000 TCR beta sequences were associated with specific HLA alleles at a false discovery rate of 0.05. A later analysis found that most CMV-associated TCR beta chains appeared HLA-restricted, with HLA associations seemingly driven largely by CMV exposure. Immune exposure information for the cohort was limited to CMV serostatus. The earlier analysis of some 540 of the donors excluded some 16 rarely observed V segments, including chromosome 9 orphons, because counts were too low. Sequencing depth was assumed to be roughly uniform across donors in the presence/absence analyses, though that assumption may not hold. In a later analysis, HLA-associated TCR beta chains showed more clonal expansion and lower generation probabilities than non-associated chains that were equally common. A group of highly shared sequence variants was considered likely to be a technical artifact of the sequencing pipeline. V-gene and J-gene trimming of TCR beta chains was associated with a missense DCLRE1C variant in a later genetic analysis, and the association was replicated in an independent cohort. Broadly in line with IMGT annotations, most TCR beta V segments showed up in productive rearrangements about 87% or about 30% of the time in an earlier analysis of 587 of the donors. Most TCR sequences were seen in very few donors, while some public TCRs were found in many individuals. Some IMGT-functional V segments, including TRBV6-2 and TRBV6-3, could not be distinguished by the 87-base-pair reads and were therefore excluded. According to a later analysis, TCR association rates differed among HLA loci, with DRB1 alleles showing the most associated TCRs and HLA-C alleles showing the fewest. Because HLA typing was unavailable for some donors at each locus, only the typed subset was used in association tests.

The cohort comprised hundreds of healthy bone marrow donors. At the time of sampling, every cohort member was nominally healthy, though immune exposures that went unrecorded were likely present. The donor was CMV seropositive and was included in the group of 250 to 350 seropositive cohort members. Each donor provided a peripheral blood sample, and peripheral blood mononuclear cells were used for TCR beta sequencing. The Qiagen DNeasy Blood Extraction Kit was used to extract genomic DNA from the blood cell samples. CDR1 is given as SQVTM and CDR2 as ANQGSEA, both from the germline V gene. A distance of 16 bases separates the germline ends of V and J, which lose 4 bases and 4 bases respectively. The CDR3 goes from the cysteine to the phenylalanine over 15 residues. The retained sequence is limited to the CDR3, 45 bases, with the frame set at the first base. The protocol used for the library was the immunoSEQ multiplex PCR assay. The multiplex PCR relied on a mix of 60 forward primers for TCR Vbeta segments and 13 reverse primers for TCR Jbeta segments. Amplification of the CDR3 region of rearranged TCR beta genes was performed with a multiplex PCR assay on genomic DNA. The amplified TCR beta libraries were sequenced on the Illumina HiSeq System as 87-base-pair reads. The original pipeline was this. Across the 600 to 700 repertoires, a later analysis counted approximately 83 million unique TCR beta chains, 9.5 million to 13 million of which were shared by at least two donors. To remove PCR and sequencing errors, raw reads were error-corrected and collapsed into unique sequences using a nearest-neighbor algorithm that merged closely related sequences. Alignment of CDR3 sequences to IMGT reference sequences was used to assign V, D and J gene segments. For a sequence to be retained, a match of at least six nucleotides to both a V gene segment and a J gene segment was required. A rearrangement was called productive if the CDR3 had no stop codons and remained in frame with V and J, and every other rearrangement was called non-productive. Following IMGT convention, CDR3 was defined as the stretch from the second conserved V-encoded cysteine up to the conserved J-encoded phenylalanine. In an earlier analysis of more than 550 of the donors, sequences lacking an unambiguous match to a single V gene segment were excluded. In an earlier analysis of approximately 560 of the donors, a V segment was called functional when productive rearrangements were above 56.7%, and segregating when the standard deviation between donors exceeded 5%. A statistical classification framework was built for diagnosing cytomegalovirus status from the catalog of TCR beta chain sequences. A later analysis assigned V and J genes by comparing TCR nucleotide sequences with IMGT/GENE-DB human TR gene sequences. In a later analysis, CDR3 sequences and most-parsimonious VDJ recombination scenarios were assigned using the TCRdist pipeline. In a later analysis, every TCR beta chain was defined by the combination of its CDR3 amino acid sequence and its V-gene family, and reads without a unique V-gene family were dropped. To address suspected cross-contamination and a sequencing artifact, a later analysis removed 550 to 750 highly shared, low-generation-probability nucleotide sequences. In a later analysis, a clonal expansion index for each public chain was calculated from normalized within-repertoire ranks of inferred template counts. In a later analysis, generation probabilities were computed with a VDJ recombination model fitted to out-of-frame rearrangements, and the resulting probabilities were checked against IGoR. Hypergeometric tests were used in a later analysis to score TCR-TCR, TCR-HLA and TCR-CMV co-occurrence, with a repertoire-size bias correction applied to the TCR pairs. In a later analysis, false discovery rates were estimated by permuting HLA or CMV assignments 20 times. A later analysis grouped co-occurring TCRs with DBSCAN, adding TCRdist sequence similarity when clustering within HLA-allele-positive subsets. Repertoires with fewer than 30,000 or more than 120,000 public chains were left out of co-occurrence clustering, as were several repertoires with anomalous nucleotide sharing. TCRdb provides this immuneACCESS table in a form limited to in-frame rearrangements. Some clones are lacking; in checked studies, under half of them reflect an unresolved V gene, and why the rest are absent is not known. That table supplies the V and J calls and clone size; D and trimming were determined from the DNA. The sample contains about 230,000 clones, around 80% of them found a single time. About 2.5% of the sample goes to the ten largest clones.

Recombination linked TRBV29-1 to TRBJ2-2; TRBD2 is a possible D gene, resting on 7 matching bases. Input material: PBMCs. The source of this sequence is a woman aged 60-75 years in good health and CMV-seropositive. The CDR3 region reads CSVVRGASGTGELFF. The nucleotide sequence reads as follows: TGCAGCGTTGTCCGGGGGGCGTCGGGCACCGGGGAGCTGTTTTTT.